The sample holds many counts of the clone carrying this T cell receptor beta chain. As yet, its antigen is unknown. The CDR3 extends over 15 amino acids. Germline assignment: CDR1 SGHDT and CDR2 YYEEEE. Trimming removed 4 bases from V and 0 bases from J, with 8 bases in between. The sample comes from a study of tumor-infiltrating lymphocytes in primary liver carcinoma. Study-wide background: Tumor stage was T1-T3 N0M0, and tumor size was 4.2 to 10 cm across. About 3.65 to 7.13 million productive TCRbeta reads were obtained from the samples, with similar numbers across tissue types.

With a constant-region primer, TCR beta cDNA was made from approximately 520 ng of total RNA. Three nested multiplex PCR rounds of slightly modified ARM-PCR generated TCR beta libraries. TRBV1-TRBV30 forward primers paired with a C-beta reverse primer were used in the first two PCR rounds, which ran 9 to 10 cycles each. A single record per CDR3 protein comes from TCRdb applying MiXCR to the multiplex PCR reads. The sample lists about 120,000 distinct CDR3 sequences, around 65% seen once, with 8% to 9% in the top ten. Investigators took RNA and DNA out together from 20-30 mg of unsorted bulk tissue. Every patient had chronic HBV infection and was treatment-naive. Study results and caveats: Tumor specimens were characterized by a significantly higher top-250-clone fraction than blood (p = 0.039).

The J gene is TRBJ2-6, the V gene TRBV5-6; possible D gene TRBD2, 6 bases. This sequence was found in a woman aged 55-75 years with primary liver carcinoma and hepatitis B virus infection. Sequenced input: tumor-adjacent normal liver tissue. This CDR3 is CASSAGPSGANVLTF. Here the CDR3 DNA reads TGTGCCAGCAGCGCGGGACCCTCTGGGGCCAACGTCCTGACTTTC.